This T cell receptor (beta chain) was identified in a study of T cells in localized non-small cell lung cancer. Method: immunoSEQ multiplex PCR; TCRdb's copy keeps in-frame clones and lacks some. The sample lists fewer than 2,000 clones, around 27% occurring once. This clone occurred a few times. As yet, its antigen is unknown. Germline CDR1 and CDR2: SGHNT and YENEEA. With 5 bases clipped from V and 0 bases from J, the junction kept 13 bases outside the gene matches. The CDR3 spans 18 residues. Study results and caveats: A raised T cell density in blood coincided with lengthier overall survival. Researchers found a median approximately 55 of the top 100 tumor clones in adjacent lung.

The receptor comes from a female donor older than 55 with stage I lung adenocarcinoma. The input for sequencing was normal lung tissue next to the tumor, taken before any cancer treatment. V gene TRBV11-3 combines with J gene TRBJ1-3, with 7 positions matching TRBD1. The DNA for the CDR3 is TGTGCCAGCAGCCCCCGGGACAGTAGGAAGTACTCTGGAAACACCATATATTTT. Amino acid sequence: CASSPRDSRKYSGNTIYF.